A single sample gave rise to the 28 T cell receptor beta chains below, sequenced in a study of blood T cell repertoires in COVID-19 (TCRdb year 2020). Receptor amplification or capture employed the immunoSEQ multiplex PCR assay. This immuneACCESS table, as held by TCRdb, lists in-frame sequences with V and J called but not all clones. Of the missing ones, under half trace to an unresolved V gene in checked studies; the others have no known cause. This sample has around 400,000 clones in its table, and roughly 80% of those were observed once. The ten largest clonotypes hold approximately 5.4% of the sample. What was sequenced was PBMCs or T cells enriched from blood (not recorded which). All receptors derive from a woman aged 45-65 years who had recovered from COVID-19.

This clone was seen a single time. This chain connects TRBV2 to TRBJ2-7; D is uncertain. Germline CDR1 reads SNHLY; CDR2 reads FYNNEI. The CDR3 runs to 12 residues. V lost 7 bases to trimming and J lost 4 bases, with 11 bases between them. CDR3 loop: CASMPLTYEQYF. In nucleotides, the CDR3 is TGTGCCAGCATGCCCCTGACTTACGAGCAGTACTTC.

This chain uses TRBV14 with TRBJ2-1, with 10 bases fitting TRBD2. The V and J ends lost 0 bases and 0 bases, in that order; junction bases with no gene match: 8. Germline assignment: CDR1 SGHDN and CDR2 FVKESK. This CDR3 is built from 19 residues. The CDR3 loop is CASSQDISGGPSSYNEQFF. For the CDR3, the DNA is TGTGCCAGCAGCCAAGATATTAGCGGGGGGCCGAGCTCCTACAATGAGCAGTTCTTC.

The CDR3, as DNA: TGTGCCAGTAGTTCAGATCTCATAGCGGGTGAGCAGTTCTTC. Protein: CASSSDLIAGEQFF. The V call is TRBV19, the J call TRBJ2-1; 7 bases fit TRBD2. Trimming took 5 bases from V and 9 from J; bases not matched to a gene: 10. Germline V gives CDR1 LNHDA, CDR2 SQIVND (reference sequence). The CDR3 is made up of 14 amino acids.

The chain employs TRBV27 and TRBJ2-2; D gene uncertain. Germline CDR1 and CDR2: MNHEY and SMNVEV (reference sequence). The V and J ends lost 5 bases and 6 bases respectively, with 7 bases between them. The CDR3 contains 12 residues. This CDR3 is CASSRVAGELFF. The CDR3 nucleotides read TGTGCCAGCAGTCGCGTCGCCGGGGAGCTGTTTTTT.

The chain is built from TRBV29-1 and TRBJ1-5; D ambiguous. Germline V lookup: CDR1 SQVTM, CDR2 ANQGSEA. CDR3 length: 12 amino acids. The germline V and J ends were trimmed by 6 bases and 7 bases, with 13 bases remaining between them. In DNA form, the CDR3 reads TGCAGCGTACGGACTGGAGGGCAGCCCCAGCATTTT. It yields the protein CSVRTGGQPQHF. Looking up the rest from reference TRBV29-1 and TRBJ1-5 gives the full variable domain: SAVISQKPSRDICQRGTSLTIQCQVDSQVTMMFWYRQQPGQSLTLIATANQGSEATYESGFVIDKFPISRPNLTFSTLTVSNMSPEDSSIYLCSVRTGGQPQHFGDGTRLSIL.

The chain links TRBV11-3 to TRBJ2-6, with D perhaps TRBD1 (5 bases). Germline CDR1 is SGHNT and CDR2 is YENEEA. The CDR3 consists of 16 residues. Trimming left V 2 bases short and J 0 bases short, with 8 bases between. CDR3 amino acids: CASSLRQSSGANVLTF. The CDR3 coding sequence is TGTGCCAGCAGCTTACGACAGAGCTCTGGGGCCAACGTCCTGACTTTC.

The gene calls are TRBV18 and TRBJ1-5; D possibly corresponds to TRBD1 (5 bases). From germline, CDR1 is KGHSH and CDR2 LQKENI. The CDR3 is made up of 15 amino acids. V lost 3 bases and J 7 bases, leaving 16 bases between the germline ends. This CDR3 is CASSPGAQGLQPQHF. As DNA, the CDR3 is TGTGCCAGCTCACCGGGTGCCCAGGGATTACAGCCCCAGCATTTT.

The chain combines TRBV7-2 with TRBJ2-7; D is perhaps TRBD2 (5 bases). Germline CDR1 is SGHTA and CDR2 is FQGNSA. V was shortened by 5 bases and J by 0 bases, with 8 bases between the two germline ends. The CDR3 contains 13 residues. CDR3 in DNA: TGTGCCAGCAGCCCGACTAACTCCTACGAGCAGTACTTC. This sequence encodes CASSPTNSYEQYF.

This clone was seen just once. The chain joins TRBV7-9 to TRBJ2-3; 11 bases fit TRBD2. The germline V gene has CDR1 SEHNR and CDR2 FQNEAQ (reference sequence). After removal of 4 bases from V and 7 bases from J, the junction contained 7 bases not matched to a gene. The CDR3 extends over 15 amino acids. CDR3 nucleotides: TGTGCCAGCAGCTCCACTAGCGGGAGTGTCAATACGCAGTATTTT. Translating it yields CASSSTSGSVNTQYF.

The chain carries TRBV30 and TRBJ1-6, with 7 bases identical to TRBD1. There are 13 residues in the CDR3. Germline lookup yields CDR1 GTSNPN and CDR2 SVGIG (reference sequence). V lost 1 base to trimming and J lost 8 bases; unmatched junction nucleotides: 2. In DNA, the CDR3 is TGTGCCTGGAGTGGGGACAGTTATTCACCCCTCCACTTT. Its protein product is CAWSGDSYSPLHF.

The CDR3 DNA is TGCGCCAGCAACGACAGGGAAATTGCGAACTATGGCTACACCTTC. Residues: CASNDREIANYGYTF. The rearrangement uses TRBV23-1 and TRBJ1-2; 7 bases line up with TRBD1. TRBV23-1 is classed as an ORF, of uncertain function. J gave up 2 bases and V 7 bases, and 10 bases lay outside the gene matches. The CDR3 has 15 residues.

This chain joins TRBV5-6 and TRBJ1-5, with 9 bases identical to TRBD1. The germline CDR1 and CDR2 sequences are SGHDT and YYEEEE. This CDR3 has 14 amino acids. V was clipped by 4 bases and J by 7 bases; unmatched bases: 6. CDR3 residues: CASSLGTGSQPQHF. CDR3 in DNA: TGTGCCAGCAGCCTCGGGACAGGGAGCCAGCCCCAGCATTTT.

This clone has a single count. The genes are TRBV7-2 and TRBJ1-2, with D perhaps matching TRBD1 (6 bases). V was trimmed by 5 bases and J by 1 base, leaving 23 bases between them. Germline CDR1 is SGHTA and CDR2 is FQGNSA. This CDR3 region has 18 residues. The CDR3 nucleotides are TGTGCCAGCAGCCCACCCGGGACAACACCTCCACTTAACTATGGCTACACCTTC. This sequence encodes CASSPPGTTPPLNYGYTF.

V usage is TRBV18 and J usage is TRBJ1-1; no clear D. Trimming took 2 bases from V and 5 from J, leaving 18 bases between them. Germline V lookup: CDR1 KGHSH, CDR2 LQKENI. The CDR3 has 16 residues. In DNA, the CDR3 is TGTGCCAGCTCACCATTCGCACCCGGATCAGGTACTGAAGCTTTCTTT. Residues: CASSPFAPGSGTEAFF. Looking up the rest from reference TRBV18 and TRBJ1-1 gives the full variable domain: NAGVMQNPRHLVRRRGQEARLRCSPMKGHSHVYWYRQLPEEGLKFMVYLQKENIIDESGMPKERFSAEFPKEGPSILRIQQVVRGDSAAYFCASSPFAPGSGTEAFFGQGTRLTVV.

V and J are TRBV9 and TRBJ1-2; D not certain. Germline V gene lookup returns CDR1 SGDLS and CDR2 YYNGEE. V shed 2 bases and J shed 2 bases, with 7 bases lying between them. The CDR3 runs 13 residues. The CDR3: CASSVTQNYGYTF. The CDR3 DNA is TGTGCCAGCAGCGTTACGCAGAACTATGGCTACACCTTC.

This clone was recorded a few times. The gene calls are TRBV2 and TRBJ2-2; TRBD1 matches at 8 bases. Germline trimming cut 6 bases from V and 6 bases from J; bases unmatched to any gene: 9. The CDR3 loop spans 15 amino acids. From germline, CDR1 is SNHLY and CDR2 FYNNEI. The CDR3 DNA follows: TGTGCCAGCAGCCCGGACAGGGTGTCGTCCGGGGAGCTGTTTTTT. It codes for CASSPDRVSSGELFF. The variable domain in full, with the rest retrieved from reference TRBV2 and TRBJ2-2, is EPEVTQTPSHQVTQMGQEVILRCVPISNHLYFYWYRQILGQKVEFLVSFYNNEISEKSEIFDDQFSVERPDGSNFTLKIRSTKLEDSAMYFCASSPDRVSSGELFFGEGSRLTVL.

This clone came up once. The V gene is TRBV30, the J gene TRBJ1-2; D call uncertain. Germline CDR1 reads GTSNPN; CDR2 reads SVGIG (reference sequence). Between the trimmed V and J ends, which lost 8 bases and 8 bases, there was a span of 18 bases. CDR3 size: 12 residues. The CDR3 nucleotides read TGTGCCAAAAAAGAGAGCTCGTGGGGCTACACCTTC. Encoded protein: CAKKESSWGYTF.

This chain connects TRBV7-3 to TRBJ2-5, with 16 bases fitting TRBD2. CDR3 length equals 17 residues. The germline V gene has CDR1 SGHTA and CDR2 FQGTGA. V was clipped by 5 bases and J by 5 bases; unmatched bases: 8. CDR3 nucleotide sequence: TGTGCCAGCAGCCCCGGGACTAGCGGGGGGGTTCGGGAGACCCAGTACTTC. Translating it yields CASSPGTSGGVRETQYF.

The rearrangement links TRBV6-5 to TRBJ1-5; 9 bases align to TRBD1. This CDR3 spans 14 amino acids. The germline gives CDR1 MNHEY, CDR2 SVGAGI. V lost 5 bases to trimming and J lost 6 bases; unmatched junction nucleotides: 5. As DNA, the CDR3 is TGTGCCAGCAGTAAGACAGGGGGTATTCAGCCCCAGCATTTT. Translation gives CASSKTGGIQPQHF.

The rearrangement uses TRBV6-5 and TRBJ1-4, with TRBD1 identical over 7 bases. Germline V gives CDR1 MNHEY, CDR2 SVGAGI. V was clipped by 7 bases and J by 13 bases; unmatched bases: 18. This CDR3 comprises 15 residues. The CDR3 sequence: CASMVAGGFQFGLFF. CDR3 in DNA: TGTGCCAGCATGGTAGCAGGGGGATTTCAGTTTGGACTGTTTTTT.

The chain uses TRBV5-3 and TRBJ1-5, with 8 bases aligning to TRBD1. TRBV5-3 has ORF status, its function being uncertain. The V and J ends lost 4 bases and 8 bases, in that order; junction bases with no gene match: 17. This CDR3 is 17 amino acids long. This chain's CDR3 is CARSLGPRNRGFKPQHF. CDR3 DNA sequence: TGTGCCAGAAGCCTGGGGCCACGGAACAGGGGGTTCAAGCCCCAGCATTTT.

Written as DNA, the CDR3 is TGCAGCGTTCAGGGGCGTTTAGGCTATGGCTACACCTTC. Residues: CSVQGRLGYGYTF. The chain carries TRBV29-1 and TRBJ1-2; D is perhaps TRBD1 (6 bases). The ends were cut back, 5 bases at V and 4 bases at J, with 14 bases in the middle. CDR1 SQVTM and CDR2 ANQGSEA come from the germline V gene. This CDR3 is built from 13 residues.

The V gene is TRBV11-3, the J gene TRBJ2-2, with D possibly TRBD2 on 5 matching bases. Per germline, CDR1 SGHNT and CDR2 YENEEA. V lost 1 base and J 8 bases, leaving 8 bases between the germline ends. This CDR3 contains 13 residues. The CDR3 coding sequence is TGTGCCAGCAGCTTAGTCGCGGGTGGGGAGCTGTTTTTT. Translation: CASSLVAGGELFF.

The chain recombines TRBV10-3 with TRBJ1-2; 8 bases fit TRBD1. V lost 3 bases to trimming and J lost 6 bases; unmatched junction nucleotides: 12. There are 16 residues in the CDR3. Germline lookup yields CDR1 ENHRY and CDR2 SYGVKD. The CDR3 protein is CAISDAGSGGFHGYTF. In DNA, the CDR3 is TGTGCCATCAGTGACGCAGGGTCAGGGGGCTTTCATGGCTACACCTTC.

The chain recombines TRBV6-5 with TRBJ1-1; 9 bases match TRBD1. The CDR3 runs 13 residues. The trim removed 2 bases at V and 13 bases at J, leaving 8 bases unmatched. Germline loops: CDR1 MNHEY, CDR2 SVGAGI. The CDR3 sequence: CASSYRPDRGRFF. The DNA for the CDR3 is TGTGCCAGCAGTTACCGACCGGACAGGGGTCGTTTCTTT.

This chain uses TRBV5-5 with TRBJ1-4; D gene uncertain. Germline V gives CDR1 SGHKS, CDR2 YYEKEE (reference sequence). Trimming removed 0 bases from V and 3 bases from J, with 9 bases in between. This CDR3 spans 15 amino acids. The CDR3 sequence: CASSLGTPANEKLFF. The CDR3 bases are TGTGCCAGCAGCTTGGGTACCCCAGCTAATGAAAAACTGTTTTTT.

This clone has just a few counts. The chain employs TRBV7-2 and TRBJ2-1, with 16 bases aligning to TRBD2. This CDR3 contains 17 residues. The V gene end was trimmed by 6 bases and the J gene end by 5 bases; junction bases not matched to a gene: 7. Per germline, CDR1 SGHTA and CDR2 FQGNSA. The CDR3 loop reads CASRGTSGGATHNEQFF. CDR3 coding DNA: TGTGCCAGCAGGGGGACTAGCGGGGGGGCCACCCACAATGAGCAGTTCTTC.

The V gene is TRBV11-2, the J gene TRBJ2-4; maybe TRBD1 (6 bases). The germline V gene has CDR1 SGHAT and CDR2 FQNNGV. With 0 bases removed from V and 5 bases from J, the gap between germline ends came to 11 bases. This CDR3 is 15 amino acids long. The CDR3 region is CASSLEGAGENIQYF. The CDR3 DNA is TGTGCCAGCAGCTTAGAGGGGGCAGGAGAAAACATTCAGTACTTC. The full variable domain, in which reference TRBV11-2 and TRBJ2-4 provide the parts outside the CDR3, is EAGVAQSPRYKIIEKRQSVAFWCNPISGHATLYWYQQILGQGPKLLIQFQNNGVVDDSQLPKDRFSAERLKGVDSTLKIQPAKLEDSAVYLCASSLEGAGENIQYFGAGTRLSVL.